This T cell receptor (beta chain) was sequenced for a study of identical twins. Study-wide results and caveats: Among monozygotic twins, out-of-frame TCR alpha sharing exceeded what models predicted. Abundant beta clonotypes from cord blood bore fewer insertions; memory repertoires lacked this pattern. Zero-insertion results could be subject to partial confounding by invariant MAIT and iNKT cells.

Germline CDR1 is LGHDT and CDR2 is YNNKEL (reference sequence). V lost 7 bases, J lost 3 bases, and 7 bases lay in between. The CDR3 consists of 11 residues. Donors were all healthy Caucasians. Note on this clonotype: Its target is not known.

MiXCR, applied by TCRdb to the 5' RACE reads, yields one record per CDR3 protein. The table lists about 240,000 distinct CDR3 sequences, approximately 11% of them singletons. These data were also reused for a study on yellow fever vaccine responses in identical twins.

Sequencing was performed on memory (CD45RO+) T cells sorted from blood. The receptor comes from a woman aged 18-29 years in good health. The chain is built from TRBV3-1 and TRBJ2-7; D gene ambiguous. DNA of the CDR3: TGTGCCAGCACCTCCGGCTACGAGCAGTACTTC. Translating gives CASTSGYEQYF.